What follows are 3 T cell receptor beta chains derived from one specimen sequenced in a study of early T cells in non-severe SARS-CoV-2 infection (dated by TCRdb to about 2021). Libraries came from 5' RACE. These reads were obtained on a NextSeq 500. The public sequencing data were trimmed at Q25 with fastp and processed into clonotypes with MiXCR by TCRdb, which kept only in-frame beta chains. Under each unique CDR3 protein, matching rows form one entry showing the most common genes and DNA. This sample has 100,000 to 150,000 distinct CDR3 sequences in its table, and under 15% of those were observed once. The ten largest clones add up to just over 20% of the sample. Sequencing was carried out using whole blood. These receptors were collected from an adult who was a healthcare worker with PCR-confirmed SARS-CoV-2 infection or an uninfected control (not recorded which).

The CDR3 coding sequence is TGTGCCAGCTCACTTTCCGGGACAGAGTCATACAATGAGCAGTTCTTC. Amino acid sequence: CASSLSGTESYNEQFF. This chain connects TRBV18 to TRBJ2-1; 7 bases agree with TRBD1. With 4 bases clipped from V and 4 bases from J, the junction kept 10 bases outside the gene matches. This CDR3 is built from 16 residues. Germline loops: CDR1 KGHSH, CDR2 LQKENI.

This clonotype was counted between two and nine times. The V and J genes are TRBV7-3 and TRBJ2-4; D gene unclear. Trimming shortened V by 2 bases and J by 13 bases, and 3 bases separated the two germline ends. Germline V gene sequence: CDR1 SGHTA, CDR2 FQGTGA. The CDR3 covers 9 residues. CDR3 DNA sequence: TGTGCCAGCAGCTTAGCCCAGTACTTC. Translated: CASSLAQYF.

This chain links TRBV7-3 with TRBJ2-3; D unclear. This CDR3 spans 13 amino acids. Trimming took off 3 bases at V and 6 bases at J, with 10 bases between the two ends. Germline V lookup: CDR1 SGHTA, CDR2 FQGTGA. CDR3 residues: CASSFEISDTQYF. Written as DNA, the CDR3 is TGTGCCAGCAGCTTTGAGATATCGGATACGCAGTATTTT.